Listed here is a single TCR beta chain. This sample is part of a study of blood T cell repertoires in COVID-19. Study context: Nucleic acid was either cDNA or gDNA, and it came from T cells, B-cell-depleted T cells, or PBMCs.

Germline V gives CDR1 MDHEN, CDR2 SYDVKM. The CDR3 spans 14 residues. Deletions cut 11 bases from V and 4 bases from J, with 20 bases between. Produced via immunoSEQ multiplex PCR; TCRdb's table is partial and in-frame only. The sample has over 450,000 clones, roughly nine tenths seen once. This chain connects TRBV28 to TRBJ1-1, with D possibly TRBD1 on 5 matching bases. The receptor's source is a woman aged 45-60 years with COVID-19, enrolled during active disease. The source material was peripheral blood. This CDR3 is CAGRDGGGRTEAFF. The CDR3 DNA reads TGTGCCGGAAGGGACGGGGGGGGACGCACTGAAGCTTTCTTT.